These 16 T cell receptor beta chains were all obtained from the same sample, sequenced in a study of cytomegalovirus exposure and HLA in healthy donors. Using immunoSEQ multiplex PCR, the repertoire was profiled, and TCRdb retains in-frame clones only, with some absent. The data show fewer than 85,000 clones, about 96% seen once. Sample: PBMCs. These receptors were obtained from a woman between 18 and 30 years old in good health and CMV-seronegative.

V gene TRBV18 combines with J gene TRBJ1-4, with no clear D. V dropped 4 bases and J dropped 3 bases, with 9 bases sitting between them. The CDR3 has 14 amino acids. CDR1 and CDR2 (germline): KGHSH, LQKENI. The CDR3 region has the DNA TGTGCCAGCTCACTTTCACAGTCTAATGAAAAACTGTTTTTT. Translating it yields CASSLSQSNEKLFF.

This chain links TRBV5-6 with TRBJ2-7; the D is unclear. This CDR3 region has 16 residues. CDR1 SGHDT and CDR2 YYEEEE come from the germline V gene. The V end lost 2 bases, the J end lost 4 bases, and 19 bases lay between the germline ends. Here the CDR3 reads CASSFPLAKARYEQYF. The CDR3 DNA reads TGTGCCAGCAGCTTTCCATTAGCTAAGGCCAGATACGAGCAGTACTTC.

This chain joins TRBV11-2 and TRBJ2-7; TRBD1 is a possible D gene (6 bases). Trimming removed 6 bases from V and 4 bases from J, with 10 bases in between. CDR3 size: 12 residues. Per the germline V gene, CDR1 is SGHAT and CDR2 is FQNNGV. The chain's CDR3 is CASSKQGYEQYF. The CDR3 DNA reads as TGTGCCAGCAGTAAACAGGGTTACGAGCAGTACTTC.

This sequence joins TRBV10-2 and TRBJ2-7, with TRBD2 matching over 10 bases. The CDR3 is 13 residues long. J lost 2 bases, V lost 10 bases, and 5 bases had no gene match. Germline loops: CDR1 WSHSY, CDR2 SAAADI. CDR3 nucleotide sequence: TGCGCCACCCGGACTAGCGGAGCCTACGAGCAGTACTTC. Protein: CATRTSGAYEQYF.

V is TRBV30 and J is TRBJ2-7, with 7 positions matching TRBD1. With V trimmed by 2 bases and J by 3 bases, 10 bases remained unmatched. The length of the CDR3 is 15 residues. The V gene's germline CDR1 is GTSNPN and CDR2 SVGIG (reference sequence). CDR3 DNA: TGTGCCTGGAGTCTGATCCGGGACAGCTTCTACGAGCAGTACTTC. It is translated as CAWSLIRDSFYEQYF.

This clone has only one observation. The chain employs TRBV30 and TRBJ2-3, with 8 positions matching TRBD1. CDR1 is GTSNPN and CDR2 is SVGIG in the germline V gene (reference sequence). V lost 7 bases, J lost 4 bases, and 10 bases stayed unmatched. The CDR3 is 14 amino acids. The CDR3 is CASPGQGPADTQYF. The CDR3 DNA is TGTGCCTCCCCCGGACAGGGCCCCGCAGATACGCAGTATTTT.

This chain joins TRBV10-1 and TRBJ2-3, with D possibly matching TRBD2 (5 bases). CDR3 length equals 13 residues. Trimming left V 9 bases short and J 4 bases short, with 14 bases between. CDR1 is WNHNN, CDR2 SYGVQD, per germline (reference sequence). As DNA, the CDR3 is TGCGCCAGTGCTAGCTCGCCCTCAGATACGCAGTATTTT. Amino acids: CASASSPSDTQYF.

This chain connects TRBV25-1 to TRBJ2-1; D possibly corresponds to TRBD1 (6 bases). Between the trimmed V and J ends, which lost 0 bases and 9 bases, there was a span of 21 bases. The CDR3 length is 17 residues. The V gene's germline CDR1 is MGHDK and CDR2 SYGVNS. The CDR3 is CASSEYNQGLTWGEQFF. The DNA for the CDR3 is TGTGCCAGCAGTGAATATAATCAGGGGCTCACTTGGGGTGAGCAGTTCTTC. The entire variable domain, with the rest obtained from reference TRBV25-1 and TRBJ2-1, is as follows: EADIYQTPRYLVIGTGKKITLECSQTMGHDKMYWYQQDPGMELHLIHYSYGVNSTEKGDLSSESTVSRIRTEHFPLTLESARPSHTSQYLCASSEYNQGLTWGEQFFGPGTRLTVL.

The V and J genes are TRBV6-5 and TRBJ2-2; D not resolved. This CDR3 has 14 residues. Germline V CDR1 and CDR2: MNHEY, SVGAGI. V was clipped by 7 bases and J by 1 base, with 10 bases between them. CDR3 nucleotides: TGTGCCAGCACCAGAGACTGGAACACCGGGGAGCTGTTTTTT. As protein: CASTRDWNTGELFF.

V gene TRBV6-6 combines with J gene TRBJ2-7; D is possibly TRBD1 (6 bases). The CDR3 runs to 12 residues. The V end was cut by 10 bases, the J end by 6 bases, with 16 bases between. Looked up from germline, CDR1 is MNHNY and CDR2 is SVGAGI (reference sequence). For the CDR3, the DNA is TGTGCCACTCTGGACGAAGGGGGCGAGCAGTACTTC. It codes for CATLDEGGEQYF.

The chain joins TRBV6-1 to TRBJ2-1; 9 bases line up with TRBD2. J lost 4 bases, V lost 1 base, and 2 bases had no gene match. The germline gives CDR1 MNHNS, CDR2 SASEGT. This CDR3 is built from 15 residues. The CDR3: CASSEGLAGYNEQFF. The DNA for the CDR3 is TGTGCCAGCAGTGAAGGCCTAGCGGGATACAATGAGCAGTTCTTC.

This clone was counted only a few times. The chain carries TRBV5-1 and TRBJ1-1; D is possibly TRBD1 (5 bases). V gave up 4 bases and J gave up 1 base, with 8 bases separating them. Germline V gene lookup returns CDR1 SGHRS and CDR2 YFSETQ. CDR3 length: 13 residues. Here the CDR3 reads CASSRTGNTEAFF. The CDR3 region has the DNA TGCGCCAGCAGCCGAACAGGGAACACTGAAGCTTTCTTT.

This clone occurred a few times. V usage is TRBV27 and J usage is TRBJ2-7; 10 bases line up with TRBD1. V lost 6 bases to trimming and J lost 6 bases; unmatched junction nucleotides: 5. The CDR3 runs to 13 residues. Germline V gene lookup returns CDR1 MNHEY and CDR2 SMNVEV (reference sequence). CDR3 sequence reads: CASRLTGGGEQYF. The DNA for the CDR3 is TGTGCCAGCAGGCTGACAGGGGGCGGCGAGCAGTACTTC.

The J gene is TRBJ2-1, the V gene TRBV19, with 13 bases aligning to TRBD2. J lost 0 bases, V lost 7 bases, and 3 bases had no gene match. The CDR3 extends over 16 amino acids. Germline V gene sequence: CDR1 LNHDA, CDR2 SQIVND (reference sequence). The CDR3 loop reads CASTWTSGSSYNEQFF. The CDR3 DNA is TGTGCCAGTACATGGACTAGCGGGAGCTCCTACAATGAGCAGTTCTTC.

J is TRBJ1-2 and V is TRBV7-9, with a possible D match to TRBD1 (6 bases). Trimming pared 2 bases from V and 4 bases from J, leaving 8 bases between. Germline CDR1 reads SEHNR; CDR2 reads FQNEAQ (reference sequence). The CDR3 covers 13 residues. In DNA form, the CDR3 reads TGTGCCAGCAGCTTATCAGGGGTCTATGGCTACACCTTC. This encodes CASSLSGVYGYTF.

This chain connects TRBV28 to TRBJ2-1, with 9 bases matching TRBD1. The CDR3 is made up of 17 amino acids. Germline-derived CDR1 and CDR2 are MDHEN and SYDVKM. V was clipped by 6 bases and J by 1 base; unmatched bases: 10. The CDR3 DNA is TGTGCCAGCAGAGAGACTGAGGGACAGGGATCCTACAATGAGCAGTTCTTC. It translates to CASRETEGQGSYNEQFF. Full variable domain (remainder filled in from reference TRBV28 and TRBJ2-1): DVKVTQSSRYLVKRTGEKVFLECVQDMDHENMFWYRQDPGLGLRLIYFSYDVKMKEKGDIPEGYSVSREKKERFSLILESASTNQTSMYLCASRETEGQGSYNEQFFGPGTRLTVL.